A selection of T cell receptor beta chains follows, all from one sample in a study of shared clonotypes between healthy human individuals. Profiling relied on immunoSEQ multiplex PCR, and the TCRdb table lists in-frame clones only, not all of them. The sample has millions of clones; 85% to 95% are singletons. The sequencing sample was made of naive CD4+ T cells sorted from blood. The receptors here all came from a man younger than 35 in good health. The CDR3 runs from the conserved cysteine through the conserved F or W. D genes are given only for firm matches. Where a row states a size, it is once, few, many or the class of an expanded clone; other rows omit it.

abundance	v_gene	j_gene	d_gene	CDR3aa	CDR3nt
-	TRBV5-4	TRBJ1-1	-	CASSLGGRVNTEAFF	TGTGCCAGCAGCTTAGGTGGGCGGGTGAACACTGAAGCTTTCTTT
-	TRBV7-9	TRBJ1-5	TRBD1	CASSLGTGTFAQPQHF	TGTGCCAGCAGCTTAGGGACAGGGACGTTTGCTCAGCCCCAGCATTTT
-	TRBV7-9	TRBJ1-3	-	CAGVPSGNTIYF	TGTGCCGGTGTTCCCTCTGGAAACACCATATATTTT
-	TRBV10-3	TRBJ2-7	-	CAANRDVSYEQYF	TGTGCCGCCAACAGGGACGTTTCCTACGAGCAGTACTTC
-	TRBV5-1	TRBJ2-3	TRBD1	CASTRQGAWDTQYF	TGCGCCAGCACCCGGCAGGGGGCGTGGGATACGCAGTATTTT
-	TRBV11-2	TRBJ1-1	TRBD1	CASSLVLLRDRSHEAFF	TGTGCCAGCAGCTTAGTTCTCCTTCGGGACAGGAGCCATGAAGCTTTCTTT
-	TRBV5-6	TRBJ1-1	-	CASSLGWRGAEAFF	TGTGCCAGCAGCTTGGGTTGGAGGGGCGCTGAAGCTTTCTTT
-	TRBV11-2	TRBJ1-4	TRBD1	CASRKTGGWEKLFF	TGTGCCAGCAGGAAGACAGGGGGATGGGAAAAACTGTTTTTT
-	TRBV28	TRBJ2-1	-	CASSLPGGKYNEQFF	TGTGCCAGCAGTTTACCGGGGGGCAAATACAATGAGCAGTTCTTC
-	TRBV5-1	TRBJ2-4	TRBD1	CASSLGTGVNDNIQYF	TGCGCCAGCAGCTTGGGGACAGGGGTTAACGATAACATTCAGTACTTC
-	TRBV5-1	TRBJ2-7	-	CASSLAGGSYEQYF	TGCGCCAGCAGCTTGGCCGGGGGCTCCTACGAGCAGTACTTC
-	TRBV5-1	TRBJ2-2	-	CASSEGLPPGELFF	TGCGCCAGCAGCGAGGGACTTCCTCCGGGGGAGCTGTTTTTT
-	TRBV6-6	TRBJ2-5	-	CASSYSLKQETQYF	TGTGCCAGCAGTTACTCTCTTAAACAAGAGACCCAGTACTTC
once	TRBV10-2	TRBJ2-2	TRBD1	CASSPDRGRGELFF	TGCGCCAGCAGCCCCGACAGGGGACGAGGGGAGCTGTTTTTT
-	TRBV18	TRBJ1-4	TRBD1	CASSRDRGANEKLFF	TGTGCCAGCTCACGGGACAGGGGAGCTAATGAAAAACTGTTTTTT
-	TRBV11-2	TRBJ2-1	TRBD2	CASSLRRGASYNEQFF	TGTGCCAGCAGCTTAAGGCGGGGGGCGTCCTACAATGAGCAGTTCTTC
-	TRBV11-2	TRBJ2-1	-	CASSLGGESSYNEQFF	TGTGCCAGCAGCTTGGGCGGGGAAAGCTCCTACAATGAGCAGTTCTTC
-	TRBV5-1	TRBJ1-2	TRBD1	CASSPYQGAYGYTF	TGCGCCAGCAGCCCCTATCAGGGGGCATATGGCTACACCTTC
once	TRBV5-4	TRBJ1-4	-	CASSSSGPDEKLFF	TGTGCCAGCAGCTCCTCTGGACCAGATGAAAAACTGTTTTTT
-	TRBV27	TRBJ2-7	TRBD2	CASSFQRGPYEQYF	TGTGCCAGCAGTTTCCAGCGGGGACCCTACGAGCAGTACTTC
-	TRBV5-1	TRBJ1-4	TRBD1	CASSWGQEAYEKLFF	TGCGCCAGCAGCTGGGGACAGGAAGCTTATGAAAAACTGTTTTTT
-	TRBV7-3	TRBJ2-2	TRBD1	CASSYGQGNTGELFF	TGTGCCAGCAGCTACGGACAGGGGAACACCGGGGAGCTGTTTTTT
-	TRBV4-3	TRBJ2-5	-	CASSQEGGAETQYF	TGCGCCAGCAGCCAAGAAGGCGGGGCAGAGACCCAGTACTTC
-	TRBV5-1	TRBJ2-3	-	CASSLTGEGTQYF	TGCGCCAGCAGCTTGACAGGGGAGGGAACGCAGTATTTT